The clone carrying this T cell receptor (beta chain) was detected only once. As processed by the authors: Reference gene primer amplification yielded estimated nucleated cell counts. The table came from immunoSEQ multiplex PCR; TCRdb's copy has only in-frame clones and leaves some out. The D gene and trimming were derived from the DNA, and the V and J assignments and clone size from that table. The data show some 87,000 clones, roughly nine tenths seen once. This specimen belongs to a study of blood T cell repertoires in COVID-19. Study information: The United States, Italy and Spain supplied acute and convalescent COVID-19 samples. PBMCs, B-cell-depleted T cells, or T cells provided the cDNA or gDNA that made up the material.

CDR3 length: 13 residues. Germline values: CDR1 SEHNR, CDR2 FQNEAQ (reference sequence). After removal of 6 bases from V and 6 bases from J, the junction contained 7 bases not matched to a gene. The specimen was peripheral blood. The chain is built from TRBV7-9 and TRBJ1-1; TRBD1 aligns across 7 bases. This receptor was taken from a woman in her 70s with acute or convalescent COVID-19. CDR3 nucleotides: TGTGCCAGCAGTCGAACAGGGGACGCTGAAGCTTTCTTT. Its protein product is CASSRTGDAEAFF.